The next 5 T cell receptor beta chains were all read from a single sample in a study of blood T cells in healthy people across ages. For the second PCR, which ran for 7 to 11 cycles, a sample-barcoded 5' primer and a J-beta primer mix were used. In TCRdb, the 5' RACE reads were re-called with MiXCR into one record per CDR3 protein. The sample includes 1,300,000 or so distinct CDR3 sequences, around 59% of them seen just once. Sequenced material: blood. These receptors came from a young man in good health.

The rearrangement uses TRBV12-3 or TRBV12-4 and TRBJ1-2; no clear D. CDR3 length: 12 amino acids. The V and J ends lost 3 bases and 6 bases respectively, with 8 bases between them. The CDR3 sequence is CASSLAPHGYTF. The CDR3 DNA reads TGTGCCAGCAGTTTGGCTCCTCATGGCTACACCTTC.

V is TRBV7-2 and J is TRBJ2-7; D is unclear. V dropped 1 base and J dropped 2 bases, with 9 bases sitting between them. The CDR3 length is 14 residues. The germline CDR1 and CDR2 sequences are SGHTA and FQGNSA. The CDR3 loop reads CASSLGFRTYEQYF. DNA of the CDR3: TGTGCCAGCAGCTTAGGTTTTCGTACCTACGAGCAGTACTTC.

V is TRBV7-2 and J is TRBJ2-5; 8 bases match TRBD2. The J call may be faulty, since TRBJ2-7 better matches the DNA end. Germline values: CDR1 SGHTA, CDR2 FQGNSA. The CDR3 consists of 15 residues. The CDR3 loop reads CASSLRRGVTYEQYF. In nucleotides, the CDR3 is TGTGCCAGCAGCTTGAGGCGGGGGGTGACCTACGAGCAGTACTTC.

This clonotype was counted between two and nine times. This sequence joins TRBV6-5 and TRBJ1-1; no clear D. Trimming removed 7 bases at V and 5 bases at J, with 20 bases between. Germline V gene sequence: CDR1 MNHEY, CDR2 SVGAGI. The CDR3 loop spans 15 amino acids. CDR3 nucleotides: TGTGCCAGCACTTTCTCCCCTCCGGGGAGGACTGAAGCTTTCTTT. Translated, it gives CASTFSPPGRTEAFF.

The chain has TRBV12-5 and TRBJ2-5; no clear D gene. The J call is in doubt because the DNA end fits TRBJ2-7 better. CDR1 and CDR2 (germline): LGHNT, FRNRAP. This CDR3 is built from 13 residues. CDR3 sequence (DNA): TGTGCTAGTGGTCCCGACCAAGCCTACGAGCAGTACTTC. This translates into CASGPDQAYEQYF.